This TCR beta chain comes out of a study of T cell repertoires in cytomegalovirus infection (dated by TCRdb to the late 2010s). Background for the entire study: Donor HLA type was relevant to the analysis, because carriage of CMV infection together with the matching HLA type was indicated by public TCR beta signatures.

This clonotype was seen a few times. Its binding antigen is unknown. Base qualities are not recorded, but no much larger clone differs from it by a single base. For sequencing, an Illumina HiSeq 1500 was employed. TCRdb cleaned the public reads at Q25 with fastp, built clones with MiXCR and kept in-frame beta chains. Every distinct CDR3 protein forms one entry, paired with its most common genes and DNA. This sample comprises approximately 250,000 distinct CDR3 sequences, roughly 22% of them detected only once. The biggest ten clones account for 18% of the sample. Trimming takes 1 base from V and 7 bases from J, and the germline ends sit 10 bases apart. According to the germline V gene, CDR1 reads SGHDN and CDR2 reads FVKESK. The CDR3 contains 13 residues, cysteine and phenylalanine counted. The retained sequence is limited to the CDR3, 39 bases, with the frame set at the first base. Results and caveats for the whole study, not just this receptor: In the ex vivo response, HLA-C-restricted CMV-specific TCR beta clonotypes were dominant, and in two of eight donors the single most frequent clonotype came from this HLA-C-restricted group. In both this cohort and an independent roughly 350-donor cohort, the cumulative frequency of public TCR beta family members distinguished carriers of CMV infection plus the relevant HLA type.

The sequence is built from TRBV14 and TRBJ1-2; perhaps TRBD1 is the D gene, with 5 bases matching. Source material: CD8+ T cells from PBMCs. The sequence derives from a human donor in good health (CMV status not recorded). Some clones in this sample may be carry-over from other donors' samples. The CDR3 here reads CASSQGSGFGYTF. The nucleotide sequence is given as TGTGCCAGCAGCCAAGGGTCAGGGTTTGGCTACACCTTC.